This T cell receptor (delta chain) was observed in a study of Vδ1+ human thymocytes. Overall study findings and caveats: TRD repertoires were essentially private, unlike widely shared TRG clonotypes. Thymic delta-chain repertoires held 20% to 25% Vdelta2 sequences and few Vdelta3, despite high sort purity. Unexpected Vdelta2 sequences could cause misinterpretation of bulk repertoire data. Thymic TRG and TRD repertoires appeared highly polyclonal, with Gaussian CDR3 length distributions.

This clone was counted a few times. The antigen is not known. Sequences come from RNA converted to cDNA by reverse transcription. The CDR3 regions were amplified by multiplex PCR from V-gene primers to a constant-region primer. TCRdb re-called the multiplex PCR reads through CATT. The sample lists roughly 50,000 delta-chain clones, about 15% occurring once. The sorted cells were CD3+ Vdelta1+ Vdelta2- thymocytes from alphabeta-depleted thymus. Germline loops: CDR1 TSWWSYY, CDR2 QGS. The germline V and J ends were trimmed by 5 bases and 0 bases, with 22 bases remaining between them. The CDR3 runs 18 residues.

The sequence came from a boy in the first two years of life who had congenital heart surgery. Source material: Vdelta1+ gamma-delta thymocytes from the thymus. Subset of the sample: FACS-sorted CD3+ TCRalphabeta- TCRVdelta1+ TCRVdelta2- thymocytes. The chain links TRDV1 to TRDJ1; D perhaps matches TRDD3 (5 bases). CDR3 sequence: CALGLRGPYGEYTDKLIF. Written as DNA, the CDR3 is TGTGCTCTTGGGCTAAGGGGGCCATACGGCGAGTACACCGATAAACTCATCTTT.